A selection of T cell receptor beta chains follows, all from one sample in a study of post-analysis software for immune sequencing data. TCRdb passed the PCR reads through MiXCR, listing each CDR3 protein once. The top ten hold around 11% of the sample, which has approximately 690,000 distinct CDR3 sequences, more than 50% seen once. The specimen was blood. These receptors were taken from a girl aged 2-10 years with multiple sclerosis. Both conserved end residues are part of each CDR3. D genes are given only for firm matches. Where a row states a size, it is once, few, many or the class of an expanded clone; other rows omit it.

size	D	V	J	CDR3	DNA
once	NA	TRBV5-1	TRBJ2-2	CASSLAGEYTGELFF	TGCGCCAGCAGCTTGGCGGGAGAGTACACCGGGGAGCTGTTTTTT
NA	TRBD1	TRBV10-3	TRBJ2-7	CAIRTGTGDYEQYF	TGTGCCATCAGGACCGGGACAGGGGACTACGAGCAGTACTTC
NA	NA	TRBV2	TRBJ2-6	CASSVKGAGLSMTSSGANVLTF	TGTGCCAGCAGTGTAAAGGGTGCAGGTCTCTCCATGACGAGCTCTGGGGCCAACGTCCTGACTTTC
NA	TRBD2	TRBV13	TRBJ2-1	CASTLGTTLDNEQFF	TGTGCCAGCACCCTCGGGACTACCCTAGATAATGAGCAGTTCTTC
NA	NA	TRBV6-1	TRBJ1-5	CAGTVAGLSNQPQHF	TGTGCCGGCACCGTGGCGGGTCTAAGCAATCAGCCCCAGCATTTT
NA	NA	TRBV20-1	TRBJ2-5	CSARVAGTTTGTQYF	TGCAGTGCTAGGGTTGCGGGCACTACCACAGGGACCCAGTACTTC
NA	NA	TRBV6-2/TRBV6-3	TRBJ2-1	CASRPQTVDAMDEQFF	TGTGCCAGCAGACCTCAGACCGTGGACGCCATGGATGAGCAGTTCTTC
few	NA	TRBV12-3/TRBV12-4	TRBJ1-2	CASSPSRQGRYGYTF	TGTGCCAGCAGTCCCTCAAGGCAGGGGAGATATGGCTACACCTTC
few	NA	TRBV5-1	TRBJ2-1	CASSDVTLGVKKNEQFF	TGCGCCAGCAGCGACGTTACGTTGGGGGTTAAGAAAAATGAGCAGTTCTTC
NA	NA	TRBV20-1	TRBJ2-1	CSALSGTLGTNEQFF	TGCAGTGCACTCTCCGGGACCTTGGGAACCAATGAGCAGTTCTTC
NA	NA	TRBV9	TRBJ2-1	CASSSQRSSYNEQFF	TGTGCCAGCAGCTCGCAGCGGAGCTCCTACAATGAGCAGTTCTTC
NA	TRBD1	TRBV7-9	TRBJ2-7	CASSLATGAWEQYF	TGTGCCAGCAGCTTAGCGACAGGGGCTTGGGAGCAGTACTTC
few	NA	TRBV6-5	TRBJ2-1	CASSYLGGRNNEQFF	TGTGCCAGCAGTTACTTGGGTGGGAGAAACAATGAGCAGTTCTTC
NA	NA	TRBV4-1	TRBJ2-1	CASSQEGSASAYNEQFF	TGCGCCAGCAGCCAAGAGGGGTCGGCTAGCGCGTACAATGAGCAGTTCTTC
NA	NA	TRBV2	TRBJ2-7	CASSTVIRQDITYEQYF	TGTGCCAGCAGCACCGTGATCAGACAGGATATAACCTACGAGCAGTACTTC
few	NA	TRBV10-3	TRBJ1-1	CAISGGGLTEAFF	TGTGCCATCAGTGGCGGGGGGCTCACTGAAGCTTTCTTT
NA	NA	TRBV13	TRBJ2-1	CASSQGRDFYNEQFF	TGTGCCAGCAGCCAGGGGCGGGACTTCTACAATGAGCAGTTCTTC
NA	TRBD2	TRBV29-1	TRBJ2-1	CSVGEKGLAGNEQFF	TGCAGCGTCGGGGAAAAGGGACTAGCGGGCAATGAGCAGTTCTTC
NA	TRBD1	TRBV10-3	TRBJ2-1	CAISGHRGSSYNEQFF	TGTGCCATCAGTGGACACAGGGGGAGCTCCTACAATGAGCAGTTCTTC
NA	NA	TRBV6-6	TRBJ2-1	CASSRLDSRDEQFF	TGTGCCAGCAGTCGACTAGATTCTAGGGATGAGCAGTTCTTC
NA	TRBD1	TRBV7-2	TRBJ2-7	CASSFSEGAGEQYF	TGTGCCAGCAGCTTTAGTGAGGGGGCTGGCGAGCAGTACTTC
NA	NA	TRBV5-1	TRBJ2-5	CASSLGTKETQYF	TGCGCCAGCAGCTTGGGAACCAAAGAGACCCAGTACTTC
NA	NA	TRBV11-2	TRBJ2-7	CASSYYYEQYF	TGTGCCAGCAGCTACTACTACGAGCAGTACTTC
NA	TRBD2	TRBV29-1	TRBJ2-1	CGVELTSGRGNEQFF	TGCGGCGTTGAACTGACTAGCGGGAGAGGCAATGAGCAGTTCTTC
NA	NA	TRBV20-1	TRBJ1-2	CSASDGLYGYTF	TGCAGTGCTTCCGACGGGCTCTATGGCTACACCTTC
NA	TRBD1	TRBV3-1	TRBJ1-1	CASSQGQGSTEAFF	TGTGCCAGCAGCCAAGGACAGGGGTCCACTGAAGCTTTCTTT
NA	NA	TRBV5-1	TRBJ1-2	CASSPGGRDYGYTF	TGCGCCAGCAGCCCTGGCGGGCGCGACTATGGCTACACCTTC
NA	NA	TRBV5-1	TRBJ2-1	CASARGPTSYNEQFF	TGCGCCAGCGCCCGGGGCCCTACTTCCTACAATGAGCAGTTCTTC
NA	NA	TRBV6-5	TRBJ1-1	CASIPGPLNAEAFF	TGTGCCAGCATTCCTGGGCCGTTGAACGCTGAAGCTTTCTTT
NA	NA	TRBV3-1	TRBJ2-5	CASSQLEETQYF	TGTGCCAGCAGCCAATTGGAAGAGACCCAGTACTTC
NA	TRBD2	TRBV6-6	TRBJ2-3	CASSTRDYRHPTDTQYF	TGTGCCAGCAGTACCCGGGACTACCGGCATCCCACAGATACGCAGTATTTT
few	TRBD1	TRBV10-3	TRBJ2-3	CAISDTARTGDTNTQYF	TGTGCCATCAGTGACACAGCCCGGACAGGTGACACAAATACGCAGTATTTT
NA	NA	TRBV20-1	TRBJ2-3	CSARDFTGGPTDTQYF	TGCAGTGCTAGGGACTTTACTGGGGGGCCCACAGATACGCAGTATTTT
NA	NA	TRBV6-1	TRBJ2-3	CASSESEGSTDTQYF	TGTGCCAGCAGTGAATCGGAGGGGAGTACAGATACGCAGTATTTT
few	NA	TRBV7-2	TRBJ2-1	CASSAPRAYNEQFF	TGTGCCAGCAGCGCCCCTAGGGCCTACAATGAGCAGTTCTTC
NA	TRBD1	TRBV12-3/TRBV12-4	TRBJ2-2	CASDSGQTGGELFF	TGTGCCAGCGACTCGGGACAGACAGGCGGGGAGCTGTTTTTT
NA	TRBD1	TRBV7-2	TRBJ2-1	CASSVVGTGGFDEQFF	TGTGCCAGCAGCGTAGTGGGGACAGGGGGCTTCGATGAGCAGTTCTTC
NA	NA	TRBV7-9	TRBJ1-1	CASSLPAGPGNTEAFF	TGTGCCAGCAGCTTACCCGCGGGGCCAGGAAACACTGAAGCTTTCTTT
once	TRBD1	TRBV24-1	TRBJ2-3	CATSDSNKGTAQSTDTQYF	TGTGCCACCAGTGATTCTAACAAGGGGACAGCCCAGTCCACAGATACGCAGTATTTT
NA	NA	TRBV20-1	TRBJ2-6	CSASPGAPGANVRTF	TGCAGTGCTAGCCCTGGGGCGCCAGGGGCCAACGTCCGGACTTTC